Listed below are T cell receptor beta chains from one sample, sequenced in a study of T cells after yellow fever vaccination. Using its own MiXCR run on the 5' RACE reads, TCRdb lists one record per CDR3 protein. The table lists 300,000 to 450,000 distinct CDR3 sequences, 7% to 9% of them singletons. The sample here was PBMCs, taken about 49 days after the first yellow fever vaccination. The source is a man between 18 and 35 years old who received the YFV17D yellow fever vaccine. CDR3s include the opening cysteine and the closing phenylalanine or tryptophan. A D gene is named only where the DNA matches it firmly. Where a row states a size, it is once, few, many or the class of an expanded clone; other rows omit it.

>-|-|TRBJ2-3|TRBV7-2
TGTGCCAGCAGCCCCTCCCGGGGTGGGCAGTATTTT
CASSPSRGGQYF
>-|-|TRBJ1-2|TRBV14
TGTGCCAGCAGCCAACAGAACTATGGCTACACCTTC
CASSQQNYGYTF
>-|few|TRBJ2-2|TRBV20-1
TGCAGTGCTAGAGATATGAGCACCACCGGGGAGCTGTTTTTT
CSARDMSTTGELFF
>TRBD1|many|TRBJ2-5|TRBV12-3/TRBV12-4
TGTGCCAGCAGTGGGACAGCACGGAAGACCCAGTACTTC
CASSGTARKTQYF
>-|-|TRBJ2-1|TRBV12-3/TRBV12-4
TGTGCCAGCAGTTATAGGGTGGGGGAGAATGAGCAGTTCTTC
CASSYRVGENEQFF
>TRBD2|-|TRBJ2-1|TRBV6-2/TRBV6-3
TGTGCCAGCACCCTAGCGGGGGGTCACTACAATGAGCAGTTCTTC
CASTLAGGHYNEQFF
>TRBD1|-|TRBJ2-5|TRBV4-1
TGCGCCAGCAGTCGACAGGGGGGAATCGAGACCCAGTACTTC
CASSRQGGIETQYF
>-|-|TRBJ1-6|TRBV6-5
TGTGCCAGCAGTTCCTTCAGGGAACGGCATTCACCCCTCCACTTT
CASSSFRERHSPLHF
>TRBD1|few|TRBJ1-2|TRBV27
TGTGCCAGCAAACCGGGACAGGGGCTTGGTGGCTACACCTTC
CASKPGQGLGGYTF
>-|many|TRBJ2-5|TRBV6-2/TRBV6-3
TGTGCCAGCGTCTTCGGGGGCCGCCACCAAGAGACCCAGTACTTC
CASVFGGRHQETQYF
>TRBD1|few|TRBJ2-1|TRBV7-3
TGTGCCAGCAGTCGGACAGGGGGTGACTACAATGAGCAGTTCTTC
CASSRTGGDYNEQFF
>TRBD1|few|TRBJ2-6|TRBV6-5
TGTGCCAGCAGTTTGCAGGGGGTTGGGGCCAACGTCCTGACTTTC
CASSLQGVGANVLTF
>-|few|TRBJ2-5|TRBV7-2
TGTGCCAGCAGCTTAGAGGTGTGGGAGACCCAGTACTTC
CASSLEVWETQYF
>TRBD2|-|TRBJ2-1|TRBV9
TGTGCCAGCAGCCAAGAGCGGGGGGACAATGAGCAGTTCTTC
CASSQERGDNEQFF
>-|-|TRBJ1-2|TRBV7-2
TGTGCCAGCAGCTTATTTACGGGAGGCTACACCTTC
CASSLFTGGYTF
>TRBD1|-|TRBJ1-1|TRBV7-2
TGTGCCAGCAGTCGACAGGGGGCGCGGTGGGACACTGAAGCTTTCTTT
CASSRQGARWDTEAFF
>-|few|TRBJ2-1|TRBV7-2
TGTGCCAGCAGCCCGGGGCCCAGCAATGAGCAGTTCTTC
CASSPGPSNEQFF
>TRBD2|-|TRBJ2-1|TRBV11-2
TGTGCCAGCAGCACTAGCGACTCCTACAATGAGCAGTTCTTC
CASSTSDSYNEQFF
>-|many|TRBJ1-5|TRBV6-1
TGTGCCAGCCGAGGTACATATAGCAATCAGCCCCAGCATTTT
CASRGTYSNQPQHF
>TRBD1|few|TRBJ1-5|TRBV29-1
TGCAGCGTTGGGGGACAGGGGAATCAGCCCCAGCATTTT
CSVGGQGNQPQHF
>-|-|TRBJ2-4|TRBV20-1
TGCAGTGCTAGAGAGGGTGGCGGCATTCAGTACTTC
CSAREGGGIQYF
>-|-|TRBJ2-1|TRBV28
TGTGCCAGCACAGGGCCCTACAATGAGCAGTTCTTC
CASTGPYNEQFF
>-|few|TRBJ2-3|TRBV7-9
TGTGCCAGCAGCTTAGGTTTCGGTAGCACAGATACGCAGTATTTT
CASSLGFGSTDTQYF
>TRBD2|few|TRBJ2-1|TRBV12-5
TGTGCTAGTGGTTTGGTACCAGCGGGGGGGCCTTATTACAATGAGCAGTTCTTC
CASGLVPAGGPYYNEQFF
>TRBD1|-|TRBJ2-7|TRBV2
TGTGCCAGCAGCCAAGAGGGACAGACCTACGAGCAGTACTTC
CASSQEGQTYEQYF
>-|-|TRBJ1-2|TRBV7-3
TGTGCCAGCAGCTCTGGGGTAGGCGGCTACACCTTC
CASSSGVGGYTF
>TRBD1|few|TRBJ2-1|TRBV12-3/TRBV12-4
TGTGCCAGCAGTTTAAAGCCTTTGGGACAGGGGGGTCGGGAGCAGTTCTTC
CASSLKPLGQGGREQFF
>-|-|TRBJ2-5|TRBV11-1
TGTGCCAGCAGGGCACCGGGGGTCCAAGAGACCCAGTACTTC
CASRAPGVQETQYF
>-|many|TRBJ1-5|TRBV19
TGTGCCAGTAGTATCTCCAGGAGGGATCAGCCCCAGCATTTT
CASSISRRDQPQHF
>-|-|TRBJ1-2|TRBV7-9
TGTGCCAGCAGCTTACAGGAGTATGGCTACACCTTC
CASSLQEYGYTF
>-|-|TRBJ1-1|TRBV7-2
TGTGCCAGCAGCTTAAGGACACCCGGACGCGCTGAAGCTTTCTTT
CASSLRTPGRAEAFF
>-|-|TRBJ2-1|TRBV11-3
TGTGCCAGCAGCTCCCGACAGTACAATGAGCAGTTCTTC
CASSSRQYNEQFF
>TRBD2|few|TRBJ2-5|TRBV5-1
TGCGCCAGCAGCAGAATGACCAGCGGGGGAGGAGAGACCCAGTACTTC
CASSRMTSGGGETQYF
>-|few|TRBJ1-1|TRBV12-3/TRBV12-4
TGTGCCAGCAGTTACACAGGGTACACTGAAGCTTTCTTT
CASSYTGYTEAFF